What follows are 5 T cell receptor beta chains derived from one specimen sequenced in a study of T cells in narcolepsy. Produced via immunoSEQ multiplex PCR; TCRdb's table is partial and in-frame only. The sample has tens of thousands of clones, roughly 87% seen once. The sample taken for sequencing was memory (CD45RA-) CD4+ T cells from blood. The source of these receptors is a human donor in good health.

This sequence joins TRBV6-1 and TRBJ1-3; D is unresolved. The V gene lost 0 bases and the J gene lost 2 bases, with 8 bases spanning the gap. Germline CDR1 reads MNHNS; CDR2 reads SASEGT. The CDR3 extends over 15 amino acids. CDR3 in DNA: TGTGCCAGCAGTGAAGCTACCGGAACTGGAAACACCATATATTTT. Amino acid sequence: CASSEATGTGNTIYF.

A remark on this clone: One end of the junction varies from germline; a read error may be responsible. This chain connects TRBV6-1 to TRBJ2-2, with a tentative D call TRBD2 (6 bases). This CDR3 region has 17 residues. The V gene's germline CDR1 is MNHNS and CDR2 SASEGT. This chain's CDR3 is CASSKALASPNTGELFF. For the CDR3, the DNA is TGTGCCAGCAGTAAAGCCCTAGCGAGCCCGAACACCGGGGAGCTGTTTTTT.

CDR3 nucleotides: TGTGCCACCAGCAGAGACCTGGCTAGCGGGGGGGCTAGAGAGACCCAGTACTTC. Amino acid sequence: CATSRDLASGGARETQYF. The chain has TRBV15 and TRBJ2-5, with 12 positions matching TRBD2. The CDR3 length is 18 residues. Trimming removed 0 bases from V and 4 bases from J; junction bases left unmatched: 9. Germline V gene lookup returns CDR1 LNHNV and CDR2 YYDKDF (reference sequence).

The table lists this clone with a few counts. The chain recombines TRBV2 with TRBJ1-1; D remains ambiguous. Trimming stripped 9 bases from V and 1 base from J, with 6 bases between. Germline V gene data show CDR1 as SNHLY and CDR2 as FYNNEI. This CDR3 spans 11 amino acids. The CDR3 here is CASGPNTEAFF. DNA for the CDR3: TGTGCCAGTGGACCGAACACTGAAGCTTTCTTT.

CDR3 DNA sequence: TGCGCCAGTGCCACTAGCAGCGATGAGCAGTTCTTC. The encoded protein is CASATSSDEQFF. The chain recombines TRBV5-1 with TRBJ2-1; tentative D call: TRBD2 (6 bases). This CDR3 has 12 amino acids. V was cut by 8 bases and J by 8 bases, with 14 bases left in between. The germline CDR1 and CDR2 sequences are SGHRS and YFSETQ.